These T cell receptor beta chains were read from a single sample in a study of cytomegalovirus exposure and HLA in healthy donors. TCRdb's copy holds only in-frame clones and misses some; the assay was immunoSEQ multiplex PCR. In the table there are under 200,000 clones, approximately 80% of which are singletons. Material for sequencing was PBMCs. These TCRs come from a woman in her late teens or twenties in good health and CMV-seronegative. CDR3s include the opening cysteine and the closing phenylalanine or tryptophan. Fields, in order: J gene, clone size, D gene, V gene, CDR3 DNA, CDR3 protein. A D gene is named only where the DNA matches it firmly. Only part of the rows carry a size: once, few, many, or a class if the clone is expanded.

>TRBJ2-1|few|TRBD2|TRBV5-6
TGTGCCAGCAGGTACCTAGCGGGCCCCCCCGATGAGCAGTTCTTC
CASRYLAGPPDEQFF
>TRBJ2-1|.|.|TRBV27
TGTGCCAGCAGTTTCGGGTCATGGGTAGCGGACAATGAGCAGTTCTTC
CASSFGSWVADNEQFF
>TRBJ2-6|few|TRBD2|TRBV4-2
TGTGCCAGCAGCCAAGTCAACCCCGGGGGGTGGGCCAACGTCCTGACTTTC
CASSQVNPGGWANVLTF
>TRBJ1-2|.|.|TRBV15
TGTGCCACCAGCCTCAAGAAGACAGATCCTTATGGCTACACCTTC
CATSLKKTDPYGYTF
>TRBJ2-7|.|.|TRBV6-1
TGTGCCCTGAGGCACGACTCCTACGAGCAGTACTTC
CALRHDSYEQYF
>TRBJ1-4|few|.|TRBV30
TGTGCCTGGAGTCTTGGGAGAGGTTGGGAAAAACTGTTTTTT
CAWSLGRGWEKLFF
>TRBJ2-2|.|TRBD1|TRBV28
TGTGCCAGCAGGGGACAGCTTCACACCGGGGAGCTGTTTTTT
CASRGQLHTGELFF
>TRBJ1-2|.|.|TRBV19
TGTGCCAGTAGTATAACCGCGGGAAACTATGGCTACACCTTC
CASSITAGNYGYTF
>TRBJ1-1|.|TRBD1|TRBV14
TGTGCCAGCAGCCAAGAGGGACAGGGGTACACTGAAGCTTTCTTT
CASSQEGQGYTEAFF
>TRBJ2-5|.|.|TRBV30
TGTGCCTGGAGTCCCCTGGCATTTGAATTACAAGAGACCCAGTACTTC
CAWSPLAFELQETQYF
>TRBJ1-2|.|.|TRBV5-1
TGCGCCAGCAGCTTTTTGGCAGGGGTTAACTATGGCTACACCTTC
CASSFLAGVNYGYTF
>TRBJ1-2|.|TRBD1|TRBV14
TGTGCCAGCAGCCCCGGACAGGGGTTGGGCGGCTACACCTTC
CASSPGQGLGGYTF
>TRBJ2-3|once|.|TRBV2
TGTGCCAGCAGTGAAAACACGGGAGAATCGGTCACAGATACGCAGTATTTT
CASSENTGESVTDTQYF
>TRBJ2-1|few|TRBD2|TRBV6-5
TGTGCCAGCAGTTACTCCCCGGGACTAGCGGGTAATGAGCAGTTCTTC
CASSYSPGLAGNEQFF
>TRBJ1-2|.|.|TRBV10-3
TGTGCCATCAGTCGCCTCCGGACAGTAGGCATGGTTGACTACACCTTC
CAISRLRTVGMVDYTF
>TRBJ2-5|.|.|TRBV30
TGTGCCTGCCGGCTGGCGGGAACTCGGGAGACCCAGTACTTC
CACRLAGTRETQYF